The next 28 T cell receptor beta chains were all read from a single sample in a study of T cells in Graves' hyperthyroidism and ophthalmopathy. What was amplified from RNA transcripts were TCR beta CDR3 regions. TCR CDR3 underwent first-round RT-PCR with the HTBI primer set. TCRdb reprocessed the multiplex PCR reads with MiXCR, giving one entry per CDR3 protein. The sample consists of under 300,000 distinct CDR3 sequences, more than 14% of them appearing once. Sequenced material: blood. All receptors derive from a woman aged 40-49 years with Graves' hyperthyroidism that later progressed to Graves' ophthalmopathy.

This clonotype occurred a few times. The chain employs TRBV5-1 and TRBJ1-2; D might be TRBD1 (6 bases). Per the germline V gene, CDR1 is SGHRS and CDR2 is YFSETQ. Trimming took off 0 bases at V and 5 bases at J, with 11 bases between the two ends. This CDR3 is built from 14 residues. The CDR3 loop reads CASSLEQGGYGYTF. The CDR3 coding sequence is TGCGCCAGCAGCTTGGAACAGGGTGGTTATGGCTACACCTTC.

This clonotype was seen at least ten times. V and J are TRBV12-3 or TRBV12-4 and TRBJ1-3; D gene ambiguous. V lost 2 bases and J 4 bases, leaving 21 bases between the germline ends. The CDR3 is made up of 18 amino acids. The CDR3 is CASSLRLLGRLGGNTIYF. The DNA of the CDR3 is TGTGCCAGCAGTTTAAGATTACTGGGGAGGCTTGGAGGAAACACCATATATTTT.

This clonotype turned up a few times. J is TRBJ1-1 and V is TRBV7-2, with unresolved D. Trimming pared 0 bases from V and 4 bases from J, leaving 15 bases between. Germline V CDR1 and CDR2: SGHTA, FQGNSA. This CDR3 is 16 amino acids long. The CDR3 DNA reads TGTGCCAGCAGCTTAGCGATGTCGGCCGCGGGCACTGAAGCTTTCTTT. It yields the protein CASSLAMSAAGTEAFF.

This chain joins TRBV5-6 and TRBJ2-3, with D tentatively TRBD2 (6 bases). Germline CDR1 is SGHDT and CDR2 is YYEEEE. Deletions cut 4 bases from V and 0 bases from J, with 15 bases between. The CDR3 spans 16 residues. CDR3 bases: TGTGCCAGCAGCCGGAGGGGAATCCGTAGCACAGATACGCAGTATTTT. Translated, it gives CASSRRGIRSTDTQYF.

At least ten counts were recorded for this clonotype. This sequence joins TRBV6-5 and TRBJ1-1; D call uncertain. V gave up 0 bases and J gave up 6 bases, with 11 bases separating them. This CDR3 has 14 residues. Germline V gene lookup returns CDR1 MNHEY and CDR2 SVGAGI. This CDR3 is CASSYSRQTSEAFF. The CDR3 coding sequence is TGTGCCAGCAGTTACTCGAGACAAACTTCTGAAGCTTTCTTT.

This clonotype was recorded many times. V is TRBV9 and J is TRBJ2-6, with 7 bases lining up with TRBD2. The J segment lost 0 bases and the V segment lost 0 bases, leaving 6 bases of the junction unmatched. CDR1 is SGDLS and CDR2 is YYNGEE in the germline V gene. This CDR3 is 18 amino acids long. CDR3 coding DNA: TGTGCCAGCAGCGTAGAGAGCGGGACCATCTCTGGGGCCAACGTCCTGACTTTC. It translates to CASSVESGTISGANVLTF.

This clonotype came up many times. The chain joins TRBV11-3 to TRBJ1-1; D remains unclear. Per germline, CDR1 SGHNT and CDR2 YENEEA. This CDR3 has 14 amino acids. Trimming pared 1 base from V and 5 bases from J, leaving 11 bases between. CDR3 protein: CASSLGGGLTEAFF. The CDR3, as DNA: TGTGCCAGCAGCTTAGGAGGCGGCCTAACTGAAGCTTTCTTT.

This clonotype was recorded at least ten times. The genes are TRBV7-9 and TRBJ1-5; weak D call: TRBD1 (5 bases). The ends were cut back, 3 bases at V and 7 bases at J, with 16 bases in the middle. This CDR3 spans 15 amino acids. Germline V gene sequence: CDR1 SEHNR, CDR2 FQNEAQ (reference sequence). CDR3 loop: CASSFSEGFGQPQHF. CDR3 bases: TGTGCCAGCAGCTTCAGCGAGGGGTTTGGACAGCCCCAGCATTTT.

This clonotype turned up a few times. This chain connects TRBV6-1 to TRBJ2-1; tentatively, D is TRBD2 (5 bases). V was pared by 0 bases and J by 0 bases, with 12 bases between. CDR1 and CDR2 from the germline V gene are MNHNS and SASEGT. The CDR3 is 17 amino acids. The DNA of the CDR3 is TGTGCCAGCAGTGAAGCTCCGGGAAGTCTCTCCTACAATGAGCAGTTCTTC. Translation gives CASSEAPGSLSYNEQFF.

This clonotype was picked up many times. The chain joins TRBV28 to TRBJ1-3; weak D call: TRBD1 (6 bases). This CDR3 region has 14 residues. The V end was cut by 2 bases, the J end by 4 bases, with 9 bases between. Germline CDR1 reads MDHEN; CDR2 reads SYDVKM. The CDR3 spells CASSLIRGGNTIYF. CDR3 DNA: TGTGCCAGCAGTTTAATCAGGGGCGGAAACACCATATATTTT.

On this clonotype itself: This could be a read error, since a much larger clone is one nucleotide away. The gene calls are TRBV20-1 and TRBJ1-1; D is ambiguous. The CDR3 length is 13 residues. Germline V gene sequence: CDR1 DFQATT, CDR2 SNEGSKA (reference sequence). The chain's CDR3 is CSAKADMNTGAFF. As DNA, the CDR3 is TGCAGTGCTAAAGCGGATATGAACACTGGAGCTTTCTTT.

A few counts support this clonotype. A much larger clone sits a single nucleotide away, making a read error possible. The V and J genes are TRBV5-1 and TRBJ2-2; D perhaps matches TRBD2 (5 bases). This CDR3 contains 13 residues. Germline V gene sequence: CDR1 SGHRS, CDR2 YFSETQ. The DNA of the CDR3 is TGCGCCAGCAGCTTCGCTTGGACCGGGGAGCGGTTTTTT. It specifies CASSFAWTGERFF.

This clonotype was detected ten times or more. In DNA form, the CDR3 reads TGTGCCAGCAGTCCGGACAGGGGGATCTATGGCTACACCTTC. Translation: CASSPDRGIYGYTF. The chain links TRBV6-1 to TRBJ1-2, with 10 nucleotides matching TRBD1. The CDR3 is made up of 14 amino acids. V was pared by 5 bases and J by 4 bases, with 4 bases of the junction left unmatched. CDR1 and CDR2 (germline): MNHNS, SASEGT.

This clonotype occurred many times. CDR3 sequence: CASSLLLAGGQEQFF. The CDR3 nucleotides are TGTGCCAGCAGCTTACTCCTAGCGGGAGGGCAGGAGCAGTTCTTC. The chain links TRBV13 to TRBJ2-1; the match to TRBD2 covers 12 bases. J lost 10 bases, V lost 2 bases, and 6 bases had no gene match. There are 15 residues in the CDR3. The germline V gene has CDR1 PRHDT and CDR2 FYEKMQ (reference sequence).

In its sample, this clonotype was seen many times. The V and J genes are TRBV7-9 and TRBJ2-5; TRBD2 aligns across 8 bases. The CDR3 spans 15 residues. The ends lost 5 bases at V and 2 bases at J; junction bases unmatched: 7. CDR1 and CDR2 (germline): SEHNR, FQNEAQ (reference sequence). The CDR3, as DNA: TGTGCCAGCAGCCCGGGGGGGAACCTACAAGAGACCCAGTACTTC. Protein product: CASSPGGNLQETQYF.

This clonotype was seen a handful of times. The junction differs from germline at one of its ends, possibly a read error. The CDR3 region is CAASGTGLERLFF. The DNA for the CDR3 is TGTGCCGCCTCCGGGACAGGGTTGGAAAGACTGTTTTTT. This chain links TRBV19 with TRBJ1-4, with 9 bases fitting TRBD1. The CDR3 length is 13 residues. Germline CDR1 LNHDA, CDR2 SQIVND (reference sequence).

In this sample, this clonotype turned up many times. The J gene is TRBJ1-6, the V gene TRBV27; unclear D gene. Trimming took 7 bases from V and 9 from J, leaving 13 bases between them. The CDR3 runs 13 residues. Germline CDR1 reads MNHEY; CDR2 reads SMNVEV (reference sequence). The CDR3 here is CASTPRSGSPLHF. CDR3 coding DNA: TGTGCCAGCACCCCACGGAGCGGTTCACCCCTCCACTTT.

On this clonotype: This may be a read error, as it is one base from a much larger clone. Lacking the conserved final phenylalanine or tryptophan, this CDR3 likely reflects a read error. The rearrangement joins TRBV28 to TRBJ1-6; 8 bases are a match to TRBD1. Germline V gene lookup returns CDR1 MDHEN and CDR2 SYDVKM. This CDR3 has 15 amino acids. J lost 5 bases, V lost 4 bases, and 4 bases had no gene match. The CDR3 DNA follows: TGTGCCAGCAGTTCCCAGGGGGCGCATAATTCACCCCTCCACCTT. It encodes CASSSQGAHNSPLHL.

The sample holds many counts of this clonotype. CDR3 nucleotides: TGTGCCAGCAGCCAGCCCTCAACAGGGAACACTGAAGCTTTCTTT. Amino acid sequence: CASSQPSTGNTEAFF. V and J are TRBV3-1 and TRBJ1-1, with D maybe TRBD1 (5 bases). Germline V gene data show CDR1 as LGHDT and CDR2 as YNNKEL (reference sequence). Trimming removed 3 bases at V and 1 base at J, with 12 bases between. This CDR3 region has 15 residues.

This clonotype was counted at least ten times. The chain links TRBV10-3 to TRBJ2-2, with D uncertain. This CDR3 comprises 12 residues. Germline V gene sequence: CDR1 ENHRY, CDR2 SYGVKD. V lost 1 base and J lost 6, with 3 bases in between. CDR3 region: CAISELAGELFF. As DNA, the CDR3 is TGTGCCATCAGTGAGTTGGCCGGGGAGCTGTTTTTT.

There are many counts of this clonotype. The CDR3: CASSERGRRTNYGYTF. The CDR3 bases are TGTGCCAGCAGTGAACGGGGTCGTAGGACTAACTATGGCTACACCTTC. V and J are TRBV6-1 and TRBJ1-2; D gene ambiguous. Trimming removed 2 bases from V and 0 bases from J, with 13 bases in between. The CDR3 runs 16 residues. CDR1 and CDR2 from the germline V gene are MNHNS and SASEGT.

The sample holds a few counts of this clonotype. This chain connects TRBV5-1 to TRBJ2-1; TRBD1 aligns across 7 bases. V gave up 0 bases and J gave up 8 bases; unmatched junction bases: 5. CDR1 is SGHRS, CDR2 YFSETQ, per germline. The CDR3 spans 14 residues. Written as DNA, the CDR3 is TGCGCCAGCAGCTTGGCAGACAGGGTTCATGAGCAGTTCTTC. This gives the protein CASSLADRVHEQFF. The entire variable domain, with the rest obtained from reference TRBV5-1 and TRBJ2-1, is as follows: KAGVTQTPRYLIKTRGQQVTLSCSPISGHRSVSWYQQTPGQGLQFLFEYFSETQRNKGNFPGRFSGRQFSNSRSEMNVSTLELGDSALYLCASSLADRVHEQFFGPGTRLTVL.

Notes on this clonotype: The junction and the germline gene differ at one end; a read error may be behind it. V is TRBV6-2 or TRBV6-3 and J is TRBJ2-7; the D gene is possibly TRBD2 (5 bases). Germline V gives CDR1 MNHEY, CDR2 SVGEGT. This CDR3 comprises 14 residues. CDR3 in DNA: TGTGCCGGCAGTTACGTGGGAGCGCCTCACGAGCAGTACTTC. This translates into CAGSYVGAPHEQYF.

This clonotype was counted ten times or more. The chain employs TRBV12-3 or TRBV12-4 and TRBJ2-7; no clear D gene. This CDR3 contains 16 residues. With 2 bases removed from V and 0 bases from J, the gap between germline ends came to 14 bases. The CDR3 region has the DNA TGTGCCAGCAGTTTACGATCCGTTCCCTTCTCCTACGAGCAGTACTTC. Encoded protein: CASSLRSVPFSYEQYF.

This clonotype was counted ten times or more. The CDR3: CASSYKDQPQHF. The CDR3, as DNA: TGTGCCAGCAGTTACAAGGATCAGCCCCAGCATTTT. V gene TRBV6-6 combines with J gene TRBJ1-5; no definite D call. The V and J ends lost 2 bases and 5 bases respectively, with 4 bases between them. CDR1 and CDR2 (germline): MNHNY, SVGAGI (reference sequence). The CDR3 is made up of 12 amino acids.

This chain links TRBV20-1 with TRBJ2-1; 10 bases are shared with TRBD1. The CDR3 is made up of 15 amino acids. Trimming took 3 bases from V and 5 from J; bases not matched to a gene: 7. Germline CDR1 reads DFQATT; CDR2 reads SNEGSKA (reference sequence). The CDR3 sequence is CSARIPGQGNNEQFF. CDR3 DNA sequence: TGCAGTGCTAGGATCCCGGGACAGGGGAACAATGAGCAGTTCTTC.

This clonotype was detected many times. V usage is TRBV18 and J usage is TRBJ1-2, with 10 nucleotides matching TRBD1. This CDR3 contains 16 residues. The germline V gene encodes CDR1 KGHSH and CDR2 LQKENI. Trimming took 3 bases from V and 4 from J; bases not matched to a gene: 8. CDR3 loop: CASSPGTGEVGYGYTF. The CDR3 coding sequence is TGTGCCAGCTCACCCGGGACAGGGGAGGTTGGCTATGGCTACACCTTC.

The chain links TRBV28 to TRBJ2-1; possible D gene TRBD2, 6 bases. Trimming took 3 bases from V and 7 from J, leaving 25 bases between them. The CDR3 extends over 18 amino acids. The germline V gene has CDR1 MDHEN and CDR2 SYDVKM. In DNA, the CDR3 is TGTGCCAGCAGTTTGAACTATCCCACGCCGCGGGATACGAATGAGCAGTTCTTC. Amino acids: CASSLNYPTPRDTNEQFF.